This entry is about one TCR beta chain. Antigen specificity is unknown. The data originate from a study of shared clonotypes between healthy human individuals. Findings of the study overall: Among donors, sharing of clonotypes was expected to be affected by sequencing depth.

The data were produced by immunoSEQ multiplex PCR, yet TCRdb's version contains in-frame clones alone and is incomplete. The sample consists of 75,000 to 100,000 clones, over 40% of them appearing once. Each donor was a Caucasian adult residing in Nashville, Tennessee. Approximately 95 million PBMCs went into genomic DNA for unsorted samples. The germline V gene has CDR1 MNHEY and CDR2 SVGAGI. The CDR3 is made up of 12 amino acids. The V gene lost 5 bases and the J gene lost 3 bases, with 8 bases spanning the gap. The sample comprised PBMCs. The chain is built from TRBV6-5 and TRBJ2-7; D may be TRBD1 (5 bases). This sequence originates from a middle-aged woman in good health. Some clones in this sample may be carry-over from other donors' samples. CDR3 in amino acids: CASSRDSYEQYF. In nucleotides, the CDR3 is TGTGCCAGCAGTCGAGACAGCTACGAGCAGTACTTC.